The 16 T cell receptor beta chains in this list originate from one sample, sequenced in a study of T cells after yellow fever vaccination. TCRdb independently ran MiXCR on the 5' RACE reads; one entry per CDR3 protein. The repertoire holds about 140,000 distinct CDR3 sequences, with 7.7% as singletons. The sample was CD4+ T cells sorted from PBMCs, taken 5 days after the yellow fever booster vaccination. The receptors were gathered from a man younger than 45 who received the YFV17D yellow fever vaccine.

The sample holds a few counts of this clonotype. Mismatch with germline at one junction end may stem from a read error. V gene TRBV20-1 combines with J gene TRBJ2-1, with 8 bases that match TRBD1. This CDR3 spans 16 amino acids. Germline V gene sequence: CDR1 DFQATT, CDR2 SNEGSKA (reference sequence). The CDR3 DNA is TGCTGTGCTAGAGATCGGACAGGGAGGTCCTACAATGAGCAGTTCTTC. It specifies CCARDRTGRSYNEQFF.

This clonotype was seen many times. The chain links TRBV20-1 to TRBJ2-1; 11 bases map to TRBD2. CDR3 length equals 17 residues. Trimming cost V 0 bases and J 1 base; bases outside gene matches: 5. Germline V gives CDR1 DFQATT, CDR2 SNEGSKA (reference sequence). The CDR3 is CSARDLSGRDSYNEQFF. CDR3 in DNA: TGCAGTGCTAGAGATCTTAGCGGGAGGGATTCCTACAATGAGCAGTTCTTC.

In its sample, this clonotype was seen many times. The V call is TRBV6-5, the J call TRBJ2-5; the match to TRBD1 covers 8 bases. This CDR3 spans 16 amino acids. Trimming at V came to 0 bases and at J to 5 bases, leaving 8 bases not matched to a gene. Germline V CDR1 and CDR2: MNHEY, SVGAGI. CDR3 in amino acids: CASSYSPPGGRETQYF. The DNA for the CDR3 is TGTGCCAGCAGTTACTCACCCCCAGGGGGCCGGGAGACCCAGTACTTC.

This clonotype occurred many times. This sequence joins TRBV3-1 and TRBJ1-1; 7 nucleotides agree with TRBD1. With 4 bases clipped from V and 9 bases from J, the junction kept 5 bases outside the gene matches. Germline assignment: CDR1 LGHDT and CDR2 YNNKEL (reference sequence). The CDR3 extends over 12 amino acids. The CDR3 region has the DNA TGTGCCAGCAGCCCGGGGACAGCCAAAGCTTTCTTT. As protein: CASSPGTAKAFF.

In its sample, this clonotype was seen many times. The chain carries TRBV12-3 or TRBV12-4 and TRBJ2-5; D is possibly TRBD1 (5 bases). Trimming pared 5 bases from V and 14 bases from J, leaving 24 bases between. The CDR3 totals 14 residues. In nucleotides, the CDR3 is TGTGCCAGCAGTCACCAAAACAAGCCAGGGCAATTCTACTTC. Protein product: CASSHQNKPGQFYF.

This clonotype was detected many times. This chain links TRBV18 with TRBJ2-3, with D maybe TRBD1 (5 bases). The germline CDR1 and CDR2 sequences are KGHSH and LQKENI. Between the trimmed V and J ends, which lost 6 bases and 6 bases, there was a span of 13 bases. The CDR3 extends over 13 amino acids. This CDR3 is CASSLTRDDTQYF. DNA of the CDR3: TGTGCCAGCTCCCTCACCAGGGATGATACGCAGTATTTT.

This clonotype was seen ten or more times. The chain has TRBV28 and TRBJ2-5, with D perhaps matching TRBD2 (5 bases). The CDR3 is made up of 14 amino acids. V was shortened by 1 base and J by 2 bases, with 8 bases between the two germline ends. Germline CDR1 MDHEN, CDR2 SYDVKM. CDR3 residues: CASSLYGGQETQYF. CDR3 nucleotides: TGTGCCAGCAGTTTATACGGCGGGCAAGAGACCCAGTACTTC.

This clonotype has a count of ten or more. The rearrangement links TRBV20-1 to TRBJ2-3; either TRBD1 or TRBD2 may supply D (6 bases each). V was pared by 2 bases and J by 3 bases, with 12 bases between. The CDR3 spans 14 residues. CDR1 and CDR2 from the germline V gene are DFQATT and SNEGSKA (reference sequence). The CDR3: CSARPGASTDTQYF. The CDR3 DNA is TGCAGTGCTAGACCGGGGGCGTCGACAGATACGCAGTATTTT.

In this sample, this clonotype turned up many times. This chain's CDR3 is CASSLREAYNEQFF. The DNA of the CDR3 is TGCGCCAGCAGCTTGAGGGAGGCCTACAATGAGCAGTTCTTC. The chain carries TRBV5-1 and TRBJ2-1, with TRBD2 as a possible D gene (6 bases). CDR1 SGHRS and CDR2 YFSETQ come from the germline V gene. This CDR3 comprises 14 residues. V lost 1 base to trimming and J lost 2 bases, with 7 bases between them.

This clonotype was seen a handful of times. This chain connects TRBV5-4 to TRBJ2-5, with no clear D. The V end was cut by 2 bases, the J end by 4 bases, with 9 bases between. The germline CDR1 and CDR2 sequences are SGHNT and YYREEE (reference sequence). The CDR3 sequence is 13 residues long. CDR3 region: CASSFVNGETQYF. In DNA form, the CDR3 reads TGTGCCAGCAGCTTTGTGAACGGAGAGACCCAGTACTTC.

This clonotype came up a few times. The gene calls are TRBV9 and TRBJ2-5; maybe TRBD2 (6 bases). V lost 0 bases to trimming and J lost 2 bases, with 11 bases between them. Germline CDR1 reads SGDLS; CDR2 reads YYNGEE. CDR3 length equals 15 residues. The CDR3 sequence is CASSVASGLQETQYF. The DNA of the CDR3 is TGTGCCAGCAGCGTAGCCAGCGGACTACAAGAGACCCAGTACTTC.

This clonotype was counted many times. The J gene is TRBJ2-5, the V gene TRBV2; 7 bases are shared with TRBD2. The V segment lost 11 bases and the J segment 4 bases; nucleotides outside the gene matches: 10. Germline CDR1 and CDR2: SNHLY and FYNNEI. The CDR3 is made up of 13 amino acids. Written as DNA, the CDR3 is TGTGCCTCCCACCGGGGAGGGTTAGAGACCCAGTACTTC. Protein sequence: CASHRGGLETQYF.

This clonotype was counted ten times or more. In DNA form, the CDR3 reads TGTGCCACCAGCAGACCCGGCATCCCCTACGAGCAGTACTTC. Its translation: CATSRPGIPYEQYF. The rearrangement links TRBV15 to TRBJ2-7; D not resolved. Germline V gives CDR1 LNHNV, CDR2 YYDKDF (reference sequence). The CDR3 has 14 amino acids. The V end lost 2 bases, the J end lost 2 bases, and 10 bases lay between the germline ends.

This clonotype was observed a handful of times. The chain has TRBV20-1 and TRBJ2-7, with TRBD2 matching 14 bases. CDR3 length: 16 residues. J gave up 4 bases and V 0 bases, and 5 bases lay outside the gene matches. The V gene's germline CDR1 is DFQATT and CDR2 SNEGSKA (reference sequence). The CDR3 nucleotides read TGCAGTGCTAGAGAAGGGACTAGCGGGAGTGGGTACGAGCAGTACTTC. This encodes CSAREGTSGSGYEQYF.

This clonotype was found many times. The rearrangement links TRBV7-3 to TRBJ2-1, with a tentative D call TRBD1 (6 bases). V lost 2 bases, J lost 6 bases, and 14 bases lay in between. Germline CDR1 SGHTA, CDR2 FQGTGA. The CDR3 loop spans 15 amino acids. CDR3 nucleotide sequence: TGTGCCAGCAGCTTAGGGGGCGCCCTGACCAATGAGCAGTTCTTC. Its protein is CASSLGGALTNEQFF.

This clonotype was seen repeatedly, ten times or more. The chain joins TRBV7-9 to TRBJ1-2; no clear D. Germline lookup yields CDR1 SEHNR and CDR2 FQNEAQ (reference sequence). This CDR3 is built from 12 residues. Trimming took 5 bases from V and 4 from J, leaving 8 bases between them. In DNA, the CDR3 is TGTGCCAGCAGCCTCCGGGTCTATGGCTACACCTTC. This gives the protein CASSLRVYGYTF.